One sample yielded the 23 T cell receptor beta chains listed below, sequenced in a study of blood T cell repertoires in COVID-19. Sequencing used immunoSEQ multiplex PCR; TCRdb keeps in-frame clones, though not all of them. The sample contains about 270,000 clones, roughly 90% of which appear only once. Sequences were obtained from peripheral blood. The receptor source for this set is a woman under 40 with COVID-19, enrolled during active disease.

The V and J genes are TRBV6-5 and TRBJ2-1; tentatively, D is TRBD1 (5 bases). Germline V gene sequence: CDR1 MNHEY, CDR2 SVGAGI. Between the trimmed V and J ends, which lost 2 bases and 5 bases, there was a span of 10 bases. The CDR3 is made up of 14 amino acids. DNA of the CDR3: TGTGCCAGCAGTTACCAGGGCAAAGACAATGAGCAGTTCTTC. It codes for CASSYQGKDNEQFF.

This CDR3 reads CASSQADRGSMNTEAFF. The DNA for the CDR3 is TGTGCCAGCAGCCAAGCGGACAGGGGTAGCATGAACACTGAAGCTTTCTTT. The V call is TRBV3-1 (or the pseudogene TRBV3-2), the J call TRBJ1-1; 9 bases are shared with TRBD1. The trim removed 1 base at V and 0 bases at J, leaving 6 bases unmatched. The CDR3 consists of 17 residues. Germline CDR1 and CDR2: LGHDT and YNNKEL (reference sequence).

The rearrangement uses TRBV6-5 and TRBJ1-5; D is perhaps TRBD1 (6 bases). The V end was cut by 7 bases, the J end by 7 bases, with 11 bases between. CDR3 length: 12 amino acids. Germline-derived CDR1 and CDR2 are MNHEY and SVGAGI. The CDR3 is CASKGEGQPQHF. The CDR3 nucleotides are TGTGCCAGCAAGGGGGAAGGGCAGCCCCAGCATTTT.

The rearrangement uses TRBV19 and TRBJ2-7; 8 nucleotides align to TRBD1. The V gene's germline CDR1 is LNHDA and CDR2 SQIVND (reference sequence). Trimming removed 4 bases from V and 3 bases from J; junction bases left unmatched: 8. This CDR3 is 15 amino acids long. The CDR3 sequence is CASSRDRSRIYEQYF. CDR3 bases: TGTGCCAGTAGTAGGGACAGGTCGAGGATCTACGAGCAGTACTTC. Using reference TRBV19 and TRBJ2-7 for the parts outside the CDR3, the full variable domain is DGGITQSPKYLFRKEGQNVTLSCEQNLNHDAMYWYRQDPGQGLRLIYYSQIVNDFQKGDIAEGYSVSREKKESFPLTVTSAQKNPTAFYLCASSRDRSRIYEQYFGPGTRLTVT.

The chain couples TRBV15 to TRBJ2-7; 7 positions agree with TRBD2. This CDR3 comprises 15 residues. Germline V gene data show CDR1 as LNHNV and CDR2 as YYDKDF (reference sequence). The V gene end was trimmed by 0 bases and the J gene end by 2 bases; junction bases not matched to a gene: 4. The CDR3 is CATSRDWEGPYEQYF. CDR3 nucleotide sequence: TGTGCCACCAGCAGAGATTGGGAGGGCCCCTACGAGCAGTACTTC.

The DNA of the CDR3 is TGTGCCAGCAGCCCGGAGACTGAGGTACGAGGGCAGTACTTC. It yields the protein CASSPETEVRGQYF. The V gene is TRBV9, the J gene TRBJ2-7; no reliable D call. The CDR3 is 14 residues long. Trimming left V 4 bases short and J 9 bases short, with 20 bases between. The germline V gene encodes CDR1 SGDLS and CDR2 YYNGEE.

The chain couples TRBV7-9 to TRBJ2-2, with 8 bases matching TRBD1. Germline V gene lookup returns CDR1 SEHNR and CDR2 FQNEAQ (reference sequence). This CDR3 spans 17 amino acids. The V gene end was trimmed by 6 bases and the J gene end by 2 bases; junction bases not matched to a gene: 11. The CDR3 region is CASSSTQGALNTGELFF. CDR3 nucleotides: TGTGCCAGCAGTTCCACCCAGGGGGCATTAAACACCGGGGAGCTGTTTTTT.

The chain links TRBV6-5 to TRBJ1-2; 12 nucleotides line up with TRBD1. Per germline, CDR1 MNHEY and CDR2 SVGAGI. This CDR3 has 15 residues. The J segment lost 8 bases and the V segment lost 9 bases, leaving 13 bases of the junction unmatched. The CDR3: CASTGTGGALVGYTF. The CDR3 coding sequence is TGTGCCAGTACCGGGACAGGGGGCGCCTTGGTCGGCTACACCTTC.

This chain uses TRBV15 with TRBJ2-7; D may be TRBD1 (5 bases). Trimming cost V 2 bases and J 3 bases, with 14 bases left between them. The CDR3 is 15 amino acids. CDR1 is LNHNV, CDR2 YYDKDF, per germline (reference sequence). This CDR3 reads CATSRQGEESYEQYF. The DNA of the CDR3 is TGTGCCACCAGCAGACAGGGCGAGGAGAGCTACGAGCAGTACTTC.

V is TRBV9 and J is TRBJ2-3; D perhaps matches TRBD2 (6 bases). V was pared by 5 bases and J by 9 bases, with 16 bases between. There are 13 residues in the CDR3. Germline lookup yields CDR1 SGDLS and CDR2 YYNGEE. The CDR3 region is CASSVGSGGTQYF. CDR3 sequence (DNA): TGTGCCAGCAGTGTGGGAAGCGGAGGGACGCAGTATTTT.

The chain recombines TRBV7-2 with TRBJ1-6; the D gene is possibly TRBD1 (6 bases). The V end was cut by 3 bases, the J end by 6 bases, with 12 bases between. The CDR3 length is 15 residues. Germline CDR1 SGHTA, CDR2 FQGNSA. The CDR3 sequence is CASSFGQRGNSPLHF. In nucleotides, the CDR3 is TGTGCCAGCAGCTTCGGACAGAGAGGTAATTCACCCCTCCACTTT. The whole variable domain, remainder taken from reference TRBV7-2 and TRBJ1-6, is GAGVSQSPSNKVTEKGKDVELRCDPISGHTALYWYRQSLGQGLEFLIYFQGNSAPDKSGLPSDRFSAERTGGSVSTLTIQRTQQEDSAVYLCASSFGQRGNSPLHFGNGTRLTVT.

J is TRBJ1-5 and V is TRBV12-5, with TRBD1 identical over 7 bases. The V segment lost 0 bases and the J segment 4 bases; nucleotides outside the gene matches: 3. The CDR3 spans 15 residues. Germline lookup yields CDR1 LGHNT and CDR2 FRNRAP. The CDR3 region has the DNA TGTGCTAGTGGTTTGGTACAGGGGTCAAATCAGCCCCAGCATTTT. Its protein is CASGLVQGSNQPQHF.

This chain uses TRBV5-1 with TRBJ2-7, with 9 bases that match TRBD1. Germline loops: CDR1 SGHRS, CDR2 YFSETQ. The CDR3 loop spans 13 amino acids. Germline trimming cut 4 bases from V and 6 bases from J; bases unmatched to any gene: 5. The CDR3 DNA reads as TGCGCCAGCAGCCTGGGACAGGGCAGCGAGCAGTACTTC. Its protein is CASSLGQGSEQYF.

The rearrangement links TRBV19 to TRBJ2-6; 7 bases align to TRBD1. Germline CDR1 LNHDA, CDR2 SQIVND (reference sequence). Trimming cost V 5 bases and J 2 bases; bases outside gene matches: 3. The CDR3 covers 15 residues. This chain's CDR3 is CASSDTGAGANVLTF. In DNA, the CDR3 is TGTGCCAGTAGTGATACAGGGGCTGGGGCCAACGTCCTGACTTTC. The whole variable domain, remainder taken from reference TRBV19 and TRBJ2-6, is DGGITQSPKYLFRKEGQNVTLSCEQNLNHDAMYWYRQDPGQGLRLIYYSQIVNDFQKGDIAEGYSVSREKKESFPLTVTSAQKNPTAFYLCASSDTGAGANVLTFGAGSRLTVL.

V usage is TRBV19 and J usage is TRBJ1-5; TRBD1 matches 7 bases. V gave up 6 bases and J gave up 0 bases; unmatched junction bases: 17. Germline loops: CDR1 LNHDA, CDR2 SQIVND (reference sequence). This CDR3 has 19 amino acids. CDR3 protein: CASRPGPRDSIYSNQPQHF. As DNA, the CDR3 is TGTGCCAGTAGACCCGGCCCCCGGGACAGCATCTATAGCAATCAGCCCCAGCATTTT.

The J gene is TRBJ1-2, the V gene TRBV24-1, with TRBD1 matching over 8 bases. The CDR3 sequence is 13 residues long. CDR1 and CDR2 from the germline V gene are KGHDR and SFDVKD. Germline trimming cut 7 bases from V and 4 bases from J; bases unmatched to any gene: 4. CDR3 amino acids: CATSQGASYGYTF. The CDR3 DNA sequence: TGTGCCACCAGCCAGGGGGCGAGCTATGGCTACACCTTC.

The rearrangement links TRBV5-1 to TRBJ1-2; TRBD1 might be the D (5 bases). V was cut by 0 bases and J by 6 bases, with 12 bases left in between. This CDR3 spans 14 amino acids. The germline gives CDR1 SGHRS, CDR2 YFSETQ. The CDR3 DNA reads TGCGCCAGCAGCTTGGGGACACCCGAACATGGCTACACCTTC. Translating it yields CASSLGTPEHGYTF.

The gene calls are TRBV27 and TRBJ1-2, with unresolved D. V gave up 5 bases and J gave up 4 bases, with 11 bases separating them. Germline loops: CDR1 MNHEY, CDR2 SMNVEV (reference sequence). This CDR3 comprises 13 residues. The CDR3 here is CASSPLGGYGYTF. Here the CDR3 DNA reads TGTGCCAGCAGTCCTCTCGGAGGCTATGGCTACACCTTC.

CDR3: CASSYRDKYF. CDR3 DNA sequence: TGTGCCAGCAGTTACCGGGACAAGTATTTT. This rearrangement joins TRBV2 to TRBJ2-3, with D maybe TRBD1 (6 bases). Germline-derived CDR1 and CDR2 are SNHLY and FYNNEI. CDR3 length equals 10 residues. V was clipped by 5 bases and J by 13 bases, with 10 bases between them. Together with reference TRBV2 and TRBJ2-3, the CDR3 gives the full variable domain: EPEVTQTPSHQVTQMGQEVILRCVPISNHLYFYWYRQILGQKVEFLVSFYNNEISEKSEIFDDQFSVERPDGSNFTLKIRSTKLEDSAMYFCASSYRDKYFGPGTRLTVL.

The V call is TRBV18, the J call TRBJ1-2; D might be TRBD1 (6 bases). V lost 5 bases and J lost 0, with 13 bases in between. Germline assignment: CDR1 KGHSH and CDR2 LQKENI. CDR3 length: 15 amino acids. The CDR3 DNA follows: TGTGCCAGCTCATCCCAGGGGCCTTCTAACTATGGCTACACCTTC. Amino acids: CASSSQGPSNYGYTF.

The genes are TRBV7-9 and TRBJ2-4, with TRBD1 matching 8 bases. Trimming cost V 6 bases and J 8 bases; bases outside gene matches: 12. The germline V gene has CDR1 SEHNR and CDR2 FQNEAQ (reference sequence). This CDR3 contains 15 residues. The CDR3 sequence is CASSIPDRETDIQYF. CDR3 bases: TGTGCCAGCAGTATTCCGGACAGGGAGACGGACATTCAGTACTTC.

The rearrangement uses TRBV3-1 (or the pseudogene TRBV3-2) and TRBJ2-5; perhaps TRBD2 as D (7 bases). The CDR3 extends over 16 amino acids. Germline V gene data show CDR1 as LGHDT and CDR2 as YNNKEL (reference sequence). V lost 4 bases, J lost 0 bases, and 15 bases lay in between. CDR3 coding DNA: TGTGCCAGCAGCCCTAGGGGGGGATTGAACCAAGAGACCCAGTACTTC. It codes for CASSPRGGLNQETQYF.

V usage is TRBV3-1 (or the pseudogene TRBV3-2) and J usage is TRBJ1-3; D may be TRBD1 (6 bases). Germline-derived CDR1 and CDR2 are LGHDT and YNNKEL (reference sequence). Trimming left V 4 bases short and J 6 bases short, with 16 bases between. The CDR3 length is 15 residues. The CDR3 nucleotides read TGTGCCAGCAGCCGTCGGCCGGGACAACTAAACACCATATATTTT. Translating it yields CASSRRPGQLNTIYF.